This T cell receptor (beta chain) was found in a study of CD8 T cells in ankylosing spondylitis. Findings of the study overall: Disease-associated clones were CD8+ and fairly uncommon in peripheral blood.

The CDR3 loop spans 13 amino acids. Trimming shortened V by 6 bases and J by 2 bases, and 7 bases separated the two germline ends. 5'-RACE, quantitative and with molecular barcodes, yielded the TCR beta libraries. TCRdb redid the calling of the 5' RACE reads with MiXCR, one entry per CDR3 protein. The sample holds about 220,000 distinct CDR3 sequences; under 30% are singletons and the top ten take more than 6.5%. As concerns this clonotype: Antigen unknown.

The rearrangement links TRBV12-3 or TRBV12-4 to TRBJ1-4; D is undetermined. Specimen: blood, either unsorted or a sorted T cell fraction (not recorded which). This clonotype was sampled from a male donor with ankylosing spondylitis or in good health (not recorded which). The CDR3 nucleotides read TGTGCCAGCAGCTCAAACACTAATGAAAAACTGTTTTTT. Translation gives CASSSNTNEKLFF.